The clone carrying this TCR beta chain was detected only a few times. The antigen is unknown. This entry is derived from a study of shared clonotypes between healthy human individuals. The sorted-subset replicate PCRs were given 200 ng DNA, which is 31,000 or so T cell genomes. Sequencing was performed with immunoSEQ multiplex PCR; in TCRdb, only in-frame clones are kept and a portion is missing. Here the sample spans around 2.5 million clones, 93% being singletons. Points from the study as a whole: Naive subsets generally exceeded memory subsets in estimated richness.

Sample: naive CD4+ T cells from PBMCs. Subset described: CD45RA+ positively selected. The sequence came from a man younger than 30 in good health. Some clones in this sample may be carry-over from other donors' samples.

The CDR3 here is CASSEPPKGRQPQHF. The CDR3 DNA follows: TGTGCCAGCAGTGAGCCTCCGAAGGGGCGTCAGCCCCAGCATTTT. The rearrangement joins TRBV6-1 to TRBJ1-5; TRBD1 is a possible D gene (5 bases). This CDR3 region has 15 residues. Trimming took off 3 bases at V and 6 bases at J, with 15 bases between the two ends. CDR1 MNHNS and CDR2 SASEGT come from the germline V gene.